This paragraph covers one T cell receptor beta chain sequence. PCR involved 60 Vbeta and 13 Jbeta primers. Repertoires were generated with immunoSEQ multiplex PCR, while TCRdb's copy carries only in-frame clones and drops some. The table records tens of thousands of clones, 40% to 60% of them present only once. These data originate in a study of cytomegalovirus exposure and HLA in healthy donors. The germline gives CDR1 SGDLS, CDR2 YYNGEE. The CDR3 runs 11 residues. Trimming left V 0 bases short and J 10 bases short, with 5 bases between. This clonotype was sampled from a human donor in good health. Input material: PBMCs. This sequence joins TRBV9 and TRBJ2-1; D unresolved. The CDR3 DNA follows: TGTGCCAGCAGCGTAGGGGCGGAGCAGTTCTTC. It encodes CASSVGAEQFF.